This TCR beta chain emerged from a study of blood T cell repertoires in COVID-19. Each participant's cohort was designated according to participant-reported clinical history. The CDR3 spans 13 residues. The germline gives CDR1 KGHSH, CDR2 LQKENI. The ends lost 6 bases at V and 9 bases at J; junction bases unmatched: 7. Per the original data handling: It was from reference gene primer amplification that nucleated cell counts were estimated. The assay was immunoSEQ multiplex PCR, and TCRdb's table has in-frame clones only and misses some. V and J calls and clone size are as listed in that table; D and trimming were resolved from the DNA. The profile shows some 360,000 clones, almost 90% of them singletons.

The rearrangement uses TRBV18 and TRBJ2-1, with 8 bases fitting TRBD2. The TCR originated in a woman aged 25-40 years who had been exposed to COVID-19. Sequencing used PBMCs or T cells enriched from blood (not recorded which). This CDR3 reads CASSQGLVGEQFF. The CDR3 nucleotides are TGTGCCAGCTCTCAGGGACTAGTTGGTGAGCAGTTCTTC. Filled out from reference TRBV18 and TRBJ2-1, the complete variable domain reads NAGVMQNPRHLVRRRGQEARLRCSPMKGHSHVYWYRQLPEEGLKFMVYLQKENIIDESGMPKERFSAEFPKEGPSILRIQQVVRGDSAAYFCASSQGLVGEQFFGPGTRLTVL.